The 3 T cell receptor beta chains reported below all come from one sample, sequenced in a study of blood T cell repertoires in COVID-19. Some clones are missing from TCRdb's copy, which holds only in-frame ones; the method was immunoSEQ multiplex PCR. Of hundreds of thousands of clones in the sample, approximately 91% were seen once. The sequencing input was peripheral blood. These receptors were obtained from a middle-aged man with acute or convalescent COVID-19.

This clone was seen a handful of times. This chain joins TRBV4-1 and TRBJ2-7, with D maybe TRBD2 (6 bases). Between the trimmed V and J ends, which lost 0 bases and 1 base, there was a span of 22 bases. CDR1 is MGHRA, CDR2 YSYEKL, per germline. The CDR3 loop spans 19 amino acids. The CDR3 coding sequence is TGCGCCAGCAGCCAAGATAGTATGGCAACGGGAGCAGGGTCCTACGAGCAGTACTTC. Its translation: CASSQDSMATGAGSYEQYF.

The chain is built from TRBV11-3 and TRBJ1-1; 7 bases fit TRBD1. Germline trimming cut 5 bases from V and 9 bases from J; bases unmatched to any gene: 9. Looked up from germline, CDR1 is SGHNT and CDR2 is YENEEA. This CDR3 comprises 13 residues. The CDR3 bases are TGTGCCAGCAGCCCGAACGGACAGGTAAAAGCTTTCTTT. This encodes CASSPNGQVKAFF.

The chain is built from TRBV7-9 and TRBJ1-2; D is uncertain. The CDR3 is 15 amino acids. Germline loops: CDR1 SEHNR, CDR2 FQNEAQ (reference sequence). V lost 1 base, J lost 4 bases, and 13 bases lay in between. The DNA of the CDR3 is TGTGCCAGCAGCTTAGAGGGCGGACGGGGCTATGGCTACACCTTC. Residues: CASSLEGGRGYGYTF.